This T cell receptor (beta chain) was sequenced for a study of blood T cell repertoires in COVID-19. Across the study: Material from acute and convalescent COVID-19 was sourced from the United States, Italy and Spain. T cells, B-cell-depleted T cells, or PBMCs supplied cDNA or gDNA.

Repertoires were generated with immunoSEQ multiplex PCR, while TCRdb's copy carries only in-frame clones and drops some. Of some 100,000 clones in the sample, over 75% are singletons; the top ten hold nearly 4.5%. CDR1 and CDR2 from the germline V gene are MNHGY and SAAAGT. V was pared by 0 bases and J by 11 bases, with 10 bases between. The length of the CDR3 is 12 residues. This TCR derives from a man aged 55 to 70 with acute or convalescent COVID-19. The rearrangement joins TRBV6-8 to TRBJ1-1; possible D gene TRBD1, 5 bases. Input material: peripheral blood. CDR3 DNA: TGTGCCAGCAGTTACTCGATCCAGGGCGCTTTCTTT. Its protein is CASSYSIQGAFF.